This T cell receptor beta chain comes out of a study of preoperative IRX-2 immunotherapy in early breast cancer. Germline V CDR1 and CDR2: SSHAT, FNYEAQ (reference sequence). The CDR3 is made up of 14 amino acids. Trimming left V 1 base short and J 3 bases short, with 6 bases between. Method: immunoSEQ multiplex PCR; TCRdb's copy keeps in-frame clones and lacks some. The sample yields 75,000 to 100,000 clones, just over 85% seen once. The treatment: preoperative locoregional IRX-2 cytokine immunotherapy. Patients received preoperative, locoregional IRX-2 cytokine immunotherapy in a phase Ib study. The rearrangement links TRBV7-7 to TRBJ2-2; the D is unclear. The sequence derives from a human donor with breast cancer. The sample in question was tumor tissue, obtained after IRX-2 immunotherapy. CDR3 bases: TGTGCCAGCAGCTTAGAATCTGACACCGGGGAGCTGTTTTTT. It encodes CASSLESDTGELFF. The full variable domain, with the rest looked up from reference TRBV7-7 and TRBJ2-2, is GAGVSQSPRYKVTKRGQDVTLRCDPISSHATLYWYQQALGQGPEFLTYFNYEAQPDKSGLPSDRFSAERPEGSISTLTIQRTEQRDSAMYRCASSLESDTGELFFGEGSRLTVL.